Detailed here is one TCR beta chain. Germline V CDR1 and CDR2: MDHEN, SYDVKM. Trimming cost V 2 bases and J 7 bases; bases outside gene matches: 1. The CDR3 length is 14 residues. This sample is part of a study of blood T cells in healthy people across ages. Sample-barcoded 5' priming and a J-beta primer mix drove a second PCR of about 7 to 11 cycles. TCRdb re-analysed the 5' RACE reads in MiXCR, keeping a single row per CDR3 protein. The data hold fewer than 800,000 distinct CDR3 sequences, with 45% to 50% observed a single time. V is TRBV28 and J is TRBJ1-4, with 10 bases lining up with TRBD1. This receptor was obtained from a woman between 55 and 75 years old in good health. Material for sequencing was blood. The CDR3 reads CASSLGDRGEKLFF. The CDR3 bases are TGTGCCAGCAGTTTAGGGGACAGGGGTGAAAAACTGTTTTTT.